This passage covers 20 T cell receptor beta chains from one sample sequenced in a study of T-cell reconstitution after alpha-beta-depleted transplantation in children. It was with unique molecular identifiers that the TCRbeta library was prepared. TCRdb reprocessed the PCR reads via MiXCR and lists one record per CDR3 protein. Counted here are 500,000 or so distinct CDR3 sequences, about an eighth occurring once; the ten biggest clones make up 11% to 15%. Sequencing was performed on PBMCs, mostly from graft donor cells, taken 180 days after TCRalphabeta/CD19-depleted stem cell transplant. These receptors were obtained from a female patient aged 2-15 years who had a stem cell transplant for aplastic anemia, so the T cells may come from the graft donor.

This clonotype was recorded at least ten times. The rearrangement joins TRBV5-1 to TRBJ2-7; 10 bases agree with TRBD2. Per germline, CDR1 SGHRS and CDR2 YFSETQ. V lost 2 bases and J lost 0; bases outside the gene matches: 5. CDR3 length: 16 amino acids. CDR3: CASSFISSGSSYEQYF. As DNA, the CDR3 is TGCGCCAGCAGCTTCATCTCTAGCGGGAGCTCCTACGAGCAGTACTTC.

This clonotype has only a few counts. The CDR3 loop reads CASSSPGQGRTGELFF. In DNA, the CDR3 is TGTGCCAGCAGTTCACCTGGACAGGGACGTACCGGGGAGCTGTTTTTT. The V and J genes are TRBV28 and TRBJ2-2, with TRBD1 identical over 8 bases. The V segment lost 4 bases and the J segment 5 bases; nucleotides outside the gene matches: 9. This CDR3 spans 16 amino acids. Looked up from germline, CDR1 is MDHEN and CDR2 is SYDVKM.

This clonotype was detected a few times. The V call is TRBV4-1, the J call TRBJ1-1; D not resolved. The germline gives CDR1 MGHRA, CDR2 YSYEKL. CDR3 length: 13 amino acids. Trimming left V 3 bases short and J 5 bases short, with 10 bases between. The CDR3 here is CASSQAHKTEAFF. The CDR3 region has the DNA TGCGCCAGCAGCCAGGCCCATAAGACTGAAGCTTTCTTT.

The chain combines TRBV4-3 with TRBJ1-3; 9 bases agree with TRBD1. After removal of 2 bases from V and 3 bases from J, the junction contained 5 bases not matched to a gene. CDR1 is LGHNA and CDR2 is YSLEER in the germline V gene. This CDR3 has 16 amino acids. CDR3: CASSQQETGGGNTIYF. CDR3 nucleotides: TGCGCCAGCAGCCAACAAGAGACAGGGGGTGGAAACACCATATATTTT.

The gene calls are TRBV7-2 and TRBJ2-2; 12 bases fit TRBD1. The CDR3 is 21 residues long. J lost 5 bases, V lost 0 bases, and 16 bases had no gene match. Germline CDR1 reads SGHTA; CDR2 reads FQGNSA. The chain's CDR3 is CASSLALPGQGALWGTGELFF. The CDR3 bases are TGTGCCAGCAGCTTAGCCCTTCCGGGACAGGGGGCGCTGTGGGGGACCGGGGAGCTGTTTTTT.

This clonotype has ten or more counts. The CDR3 DNA is TGCGCCAGCAGCAGTTTAGAGAAAGAGACCCAGTACTTC. This encodes CASSSLEKETQYF. The chain couples TRBV5-1 to TRBJ2-5; D unclear. Trimming took 4 bases from V and 3 from J, leaving 10 bases between them. This CDR3 region has 13 residues. CDR1 is SGHRS, CDR2 YFSETQ, per germline.

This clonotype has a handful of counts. The CDR3 here is CSARKSGTGNTLNTEAFF. For the CDR3, the DNA is TGCAGTGCTAGAAAATCCGGGACAGGGAATACTCTGAACACTGAAGCTTTCTTT. The chain has TRBV20-1 and TRBJ1-1, with 9 bases aligning to TRBD1. With V trimmed by 2 bases and J by 0 bases, 13 bases remained unmatched. CDR3 size: 18 residues. Germline CDR1 reads DFQATT; CDR2 reads SNEGSKA (reference sequence).

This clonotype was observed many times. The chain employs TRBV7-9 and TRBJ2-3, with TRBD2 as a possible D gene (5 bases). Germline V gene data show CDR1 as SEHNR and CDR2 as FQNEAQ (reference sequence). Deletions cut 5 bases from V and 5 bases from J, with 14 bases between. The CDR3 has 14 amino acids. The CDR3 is CASSPSPRGDTQYF. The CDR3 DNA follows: TGTGCCAGCAGCCCCAGCCCCCGGGGAGATACGCAGTATTTT.

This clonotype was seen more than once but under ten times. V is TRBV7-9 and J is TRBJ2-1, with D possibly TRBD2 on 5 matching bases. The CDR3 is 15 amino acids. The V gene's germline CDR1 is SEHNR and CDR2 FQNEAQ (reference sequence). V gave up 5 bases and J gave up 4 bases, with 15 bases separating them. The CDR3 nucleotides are TGTGCCAGCAGCCACGCCCGACTAACGTACAATGAGCAGTTCTTC. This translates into CASSHARLTYNEQFF.

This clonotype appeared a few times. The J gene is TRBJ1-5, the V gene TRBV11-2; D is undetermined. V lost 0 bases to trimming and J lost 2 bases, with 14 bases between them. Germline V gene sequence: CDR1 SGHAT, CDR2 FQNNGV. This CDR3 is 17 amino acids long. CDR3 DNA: TGTGCCAGCAGCTTAGATCGGGGATACCGCGGCAATCAGCCCCAGCATTTT. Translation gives CASSLDRGYRGNQPQHF.

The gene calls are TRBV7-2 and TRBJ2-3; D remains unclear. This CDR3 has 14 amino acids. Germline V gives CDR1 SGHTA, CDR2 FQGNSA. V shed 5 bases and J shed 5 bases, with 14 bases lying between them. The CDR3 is CASSPPLELDTQYF. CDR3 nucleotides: TGTGCCAGCAGCCCCCCCTTGGAGCTAGATACGCAGTATTTT. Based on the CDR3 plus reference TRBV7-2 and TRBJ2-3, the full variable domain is GAGVSQSPSNKVTEKGKDVELRCDPISGHTALYWYRQSLGQGLEFLIYFQGNSAPDKSGLPSDRFSAERTGGSVSTLTIQRTQQEDSAVYLCASSPPLELDTQYFGPGTRLTVL.

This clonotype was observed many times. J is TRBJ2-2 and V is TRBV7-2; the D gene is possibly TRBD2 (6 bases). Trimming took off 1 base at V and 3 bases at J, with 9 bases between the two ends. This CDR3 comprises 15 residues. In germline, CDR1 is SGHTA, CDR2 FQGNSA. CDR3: CASSLERGYTGELFF. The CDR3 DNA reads TGTGCCAGCAGCTTAGAACGGGGGTACACCGGGGAGCTGTTTTTT.

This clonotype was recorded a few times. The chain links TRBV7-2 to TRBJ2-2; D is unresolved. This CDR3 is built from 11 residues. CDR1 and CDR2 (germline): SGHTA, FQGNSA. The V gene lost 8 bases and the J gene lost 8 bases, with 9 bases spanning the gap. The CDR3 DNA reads TGTGCCAGCGGATGGGGTGGGGAGCTGTTTTTT. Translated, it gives CASGWGGELFF.

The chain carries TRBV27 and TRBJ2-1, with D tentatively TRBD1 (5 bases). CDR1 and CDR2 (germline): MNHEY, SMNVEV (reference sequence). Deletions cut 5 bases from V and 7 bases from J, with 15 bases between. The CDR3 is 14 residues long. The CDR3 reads CASSSRTLANEQFF. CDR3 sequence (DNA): TGTGCCAGCAGTAGTCGGACACTGGCTAATGAGCAGTTCTTC.

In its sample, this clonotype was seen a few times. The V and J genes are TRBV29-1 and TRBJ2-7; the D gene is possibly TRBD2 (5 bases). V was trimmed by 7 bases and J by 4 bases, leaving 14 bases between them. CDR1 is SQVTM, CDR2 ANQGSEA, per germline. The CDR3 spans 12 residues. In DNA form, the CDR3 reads TGCAGCGGCCTGGACGGGAATTACGAGCAGTACGTC. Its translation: CSGLDGNYEQYV.

This CDR3 reads CASSHGPGDTEAFF. Written as DNA, the CDR3 is TGTGCCAGCAGCCACGGGCCCGGCGACACTGAAGCTTTCTTT. J is TRBJ1-1 and V is TRBV11-2; D is unresolved. This CDR3 has 14 amino acids. The germline V gene has CDR1 SGHAT and CDR2 FQNNGV. Trimming pared 5 bases from V and 3 bases from J, leaving 13 bases between.

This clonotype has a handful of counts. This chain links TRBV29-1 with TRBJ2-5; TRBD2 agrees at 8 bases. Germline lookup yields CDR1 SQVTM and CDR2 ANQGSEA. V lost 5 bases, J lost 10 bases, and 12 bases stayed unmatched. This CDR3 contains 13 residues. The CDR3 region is CSVTGTRDGGQYF. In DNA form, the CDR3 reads TGCAGCGTTACCGGGACTAGGGACGGGGGCCAGTACTTC.

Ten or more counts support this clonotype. CDR3 protein: CASSLDSWTNTEAFF. In DNA, the CDR3 is TGCGCCAGCAGCTTGGATTCTTGGACGAACACTGAAGCTTTCTTT. This chain joins TRBV5-1 and TRBJ1-1; D gene unclear. The CDR3 sequence is 15 residues long. In germline, CDR1 is SGHRS, CDR2 YFSETQ. With 0 bases removed from V and 1 base from J, the gap between germline ends came to 10 bases.

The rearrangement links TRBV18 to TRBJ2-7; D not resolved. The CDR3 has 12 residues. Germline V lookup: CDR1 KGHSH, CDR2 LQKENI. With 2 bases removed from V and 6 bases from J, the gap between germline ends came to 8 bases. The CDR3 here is CASSPNRVEQYF. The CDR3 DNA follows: TGTGCCAGCTCACCAAATAGGGTCGAGCAGTACTTC.

The CDR3 bases are TGCAGCGTTGAGCCGGTGGTCAACAATGAGCAGTTCTTC. It encodes CSVEPVVNNEQFF. The rearrangement links TRBV29-1 to TRBJ2-1; the D is unclear. Germline V gene data show CDR1 as SQVTM and CDR2 as ANQGSEA. CDR3 length: 13 residues. V was trimmed by 3 bases and J by 5 bases, leaving 11 bases between them.